The sequence of this T cell receptor (beta chain) was determined in a study of vaccination effects on CD4 cells after COVID-19. Study in general: Participants completed two doses of the BNT162b2 or mRNA-1273 vaccine.

Sequencing was performed with immunoSEQ multiplex PCR; in TCRdb, only in-frame clones are kept and a portion is missing. The sample lists tens of thousands of clones, 75% to 85% seen once, with roughly 2.7% in the top ten. Concerning this clone itself: No antigen is known for it.

Using viral peptide pools, the ViraFEST assay grew out antigen-specific CD4+ T cells prior to sequencing. On roughly day 10 of culture, CD4+ T cells were separated out. On both days 3 and 7, half of the culture medium was replaced with IL-2 medium. Germline trimming cut 10 bases from V and 2 bases from J; bases unmatched to any gene: 10. Germline V gene sequence: CDR1 ENHRY, CDR2 SYGVKD. This CDR3 comprises 15 residues. Specimen: CD4+ T cells from PBMCs cultured with HCoV-229E spike peptides, collected before COVID-19 vaccination. The TCR sequence derives from a human donor who received a COVID-19 vaccine. V usage is TRBV10-3 and J usage is TRBJ2-5, with 10 bases matching TRBD2. CDR3: CATSGVAGGQETQYF. The CDR3 region has the DNA TGTGCCACCTCCGGGGTAGCGGGGGGACAAGAGACCCAGTACTTC.